These T cell receptor beta chains were read from a single sample in a study of control samples from healthy donors and cancer patients. The table came from immunoSEQ multiplex PCR; TCRdb's copy has only in-frame clones and leaves some out. This sample has about 57,000 clones, with around 93% found just once. Sequencing used PBMCs. Source of these receptors: a man younger than 40 with colorectal cancer. The CDR3 runs from the conserved cysteine through the conserved F or W. D genes are given only for firm matches. Only some rows state a clone size, as once, few, many or a class for expanded clones.

D	V	size	J	CDR3	DNA
TRBD2	TRBV6-4	.	TRBJ2-1	CASSVRGGGEQFF	TGTGCCAGCAGTGTCCGGGGGGGAGGTGAGCAGTTCTTC
TRBD1	TRBV19	few	TRBJ1-3	CASSTGGEESGNTIYF	TGTGCCAGTAGTACAGGGGGCGAAGAGTCTGGAAACACCATATATTTT
.	TRBV5-1	.	TRBJ2-5	CASSSLTSTAMETQYF	TGCGCCAGCAGCTCCCTAACCTCGACAGCCATGGAGACCCAGTACTTC
.	TRBV12-5	.	TRBJ2-7	CASGLFLGPKGGQYF	TGTGCTAGTGGTTTGTTTCTGGGCCCCAAAGGGGGGCAGTACTTC
.	TRBV18	.	TRBJ1-4	CASSPRQDNEKLFF	TGTGCCAGCTCACCCCGGCAGGATAATGAAAAACTGTTTTTT
.	TRBV7-2	.	TRBJ1-2	CASSLARVNYGYTF	TGTGCCAGCAGCTTAGCCAGGGTGAACTATGGCTACACCTTC
.	TRBV3-1/TRBV3-2	.	TRBJ1-2	CASSQGVSGAGYTF	TGTGCCAGCAGCCAAGGGGTTTCGGGGGCGGGCTACACCTTC
.	TRBV4-1	.	TRBJ1-2	CASSQEFGTFYGYTF	TGCGCCAGCAGCCAAGAATTCGGGACATTCTATGGCTACACCTTC
.	TRBV4-1	.	TRBJ1-6	CASTSTGGGRTSSYNSPLHF	TGCGCCAGCACCTCGACTGGGGGGGGGCGGACTAGCTCCTATAATTCACCCCTCCACTTT
.	TRBV19	.	TRBJ1-5	CASSIWTAGAQPQHF	TGTGCCAGTAGTATATGGACGGCAGGTGCTCAGCCCCAGCATTTT
.	TRBV6-2/TRBV6-3	.	TRBJ2-2	CASSYLNTGELFF	TGTGCCAGCAGTTACCTGAACACCGGGGAGCTGTTTTTT
TRBD2	TRBV7-2	.	TRBJ2-1	CASSLGTTSYNEQFF	TGTGCCAGCAGCTTGGGGACTACCTCCTACAATGAGCAGTTCTTC
.	TRBV19	few	TRBJ2-3	CASIGRTDTQYF	TGTGCCAGTATAGGACGCACAGATACGCAGTATTTT
.	TRBV7-2	.	TRBJ2-5	CASSPQTETQYF	TGTGCCAGCAGCCCCCAAACAGAGACCCAGTACTTC